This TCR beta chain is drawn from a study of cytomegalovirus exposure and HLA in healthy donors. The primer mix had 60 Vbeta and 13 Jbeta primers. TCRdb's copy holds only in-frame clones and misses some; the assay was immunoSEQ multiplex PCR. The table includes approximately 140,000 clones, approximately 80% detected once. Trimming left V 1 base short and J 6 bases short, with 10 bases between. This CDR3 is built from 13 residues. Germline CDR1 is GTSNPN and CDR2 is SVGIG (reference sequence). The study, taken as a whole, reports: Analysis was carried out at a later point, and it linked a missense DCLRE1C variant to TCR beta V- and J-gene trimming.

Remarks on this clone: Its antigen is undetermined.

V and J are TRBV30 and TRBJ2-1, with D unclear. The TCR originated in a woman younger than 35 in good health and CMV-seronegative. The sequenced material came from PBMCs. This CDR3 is CAWSAQEFNEQFF. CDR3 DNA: TGTGCCTGGAGTGCCCAAGAGTTCAATGAGCAGTTCTTC.